The 10 T cell receptor beta chains given below trace back to one sample, sequenced in a study of shared clonotypes between healthy human individuals. The method was immunoSEQ multiplex PCR; TCRdb's version includes in-frame clones alone and lacks a portion of them. Found here are roughly 650,000 clones, approximately 97% of them singletons; the top ten hold 0.057%. The sample was naive CD4+ T cells sorted from blood. Subset meaning: CD45RA+ positively selected. The receptor set was obtained from a young woman in good health.

J is TRBJ2-2 and V is TRBV5-4; tentative D call: TRBD2 (5 bases). Germline V lookup: CDR1 SGHNT, CDR2 YYREEE (reference sequence). V gave up 4 bases and J gave up 2 bases, with 9 bases separating them. The CDR3 has 14 residues. The CDR3, as DNA: TGTGCCAGCAGCCGGGAATCCAACACCGGGGAGCTGTTTTTT. Its translation is CASSRESNTGELFF. Full variable domain (outside the CDR3, taken from reference TRBV5-4 and TRBJ2-2): ETGVTQSPTHLIKTRGQQVTLRCSSQSGHNTVSWYQQALGQGPQFIFQYYREEENGRGNFPPRFSGLQFPNYSSELNVNALELDDSALYLCASSRESNTGELFFGEGSRLTVL.

V is TRBV29-1 and J is TRBJ2-5, with 11 bases that match TRBD1. V gave up 6 bases and J gave up 5 bases; unmatched junction bases: 11. CDR1 is SQVTM, CDR2 ANQGSEA, per germline. This CDR3 has 15 amino acids. The DNA for the CDR3 is TGCAGCGTGGGACAGGGGGATGTTAATTTCGAGACCCAGTACTTC. This encodes CSVGQGDVNFETQYF.

The V call is TRBV29-1, the J call TRBJ1-1, with 10 positions matching TRBD1. Germline trimming cut 3 bases from V and 4 bases from J; bases unmatched to any gene: 2. This CDR3 comprises 13 residues. The germline CDR1 and CDR2 sequences are SQVTM and ANQGSEA. CDR3 residues: CSVEDRGSTEAFF. The CDR3 nucleotides read TGCAGCGTTGAGGACAGGGGGAGCACTGAAGCTTTCTTT.

V usage is TRBV27 and J usage is TRBJ2-7, with 8 bases identical to TRBD2. Germline CDR1 reads MNHEY; CDR2 reads SMNVEV (reference sequence). This CDR3 has 15 amino acids. J gave up 2 bases and V 8 bases, and 11 bases lay outside the gene matches. The CDR3 bases are TGTGCCAGCCGGAGGGGGGCTAGCGGGCCCTACGAGCAGTACTTC. It yields the protein CASRRGASGPYEQYF.

V is TRBV5-1 and J is TRBJ2-3; D possibly corresponds to TRBD1 (6 bases). The germline V and J ends were trimmed by 3 bases and 6 bases, with 20 bases remaining between them. CDR1 SGHRS and CDR2 YFSETQ come from the germline V gene. The CDR3 is 16 residues long. For the CDR3, the DNA is TGCGCCAGCAGCTGGGGATGGTCAGGGGAACCCGATACGCAGTATTTT. Translated: CASSWGWSGEPDTQYF.

This rearrangement joins TRBV6-5 to TRBJ1-6; 10 bases map to TRBD1. V trimming: 6 bases; J trimming: 8 bases; junction bases outside the gene matches: 4. The length of the CDR3 is 14 residues. The V gene's germline CDR1 is MNHEY and CDR2 SVGAGI. CDR3 coding DNA: TGTGCCAGCAGCGCCGGGACAGGGGATTCACCCCTCCACTTT. Translated, it gives CASSAGTGDSPLHF.

The chain recombines TRBV28 with TRBJ2-1; D is perhaps TRBD1 (6 bases). CDR1 is MDHEN and CDR2 is SYDVKM in the germline V gene. This CDR3 is 13 amino acids long. V lost 7 bases and J 4 bases, leaving 11 bases between the germline ends. The CDR3 DNA is TGTGCCAGCACTAACAGGGCTTACAATGAGCAGTTCTTC. As protein: CASTNRAYNEQFF.

V usage is TRBV7-6 and J usage is TRBJ2-1, with 14 bases that match TRBD2. The germline V gene has CDR1 SGHVS and CDR2 FNYEAQ. The V segment lost 5 bases and the J segment 7 bases; nucleotides outside the gene matches: 7. The CDR3 has 16 residues. The CDR3 nucleotides read TGTGCCAGCAGCGTGGGACTAGCGGGAGTAAAAAATGAGCAGTTCTTC. Amino acids: CASSVGLAGVKNEQFF.

This clone has only one observation. CDR3 DNA: TGTGCCAGCTCACCGAGGCTTATGAACACTGAAGCTTTCTTT. It yields the protein CASSPRLMNTEAFF. The chain links TRBV18 to TRBJ1-1; D gene unclear. Germline V gives CDR1 KGHSH, CDR2 LQKENI. V lost 3 bases and J 0 bases, leaving 8 bases between the germline ends. The CDR3 totals 14 residues.

CDR3 protein: CASRPDRVVYGYTF. CDR3 nucleotide sequence: TGTGCCAGCAGGCCGGACAGGGTCGTCTATGGCTACACCTTC. V usage is TRBV28 and J usage is TRBJ1-2; 8 positions agree with TRBD1. This CDR3 region has 14 residues. V lost 6 bases to trimming and J lost 4 bases; unmatched junction nucleotides: 7. CDR1 is MDHEN, CDR2 SYDVKM, per germline.